This TCR beta chain was identified during a study of T cell repertoires in cytomegalovirus infection. TCRdb redid the calling of the reads with MiXCR, one entry per CDR3 protein. This sample has about 150,000 distinct CDR3 sequences, with about 32% found just once. This clonotype was seen many times. The antigen is unknown. This CDR3 is 16 amino acids long. V shed 0 bases and J shed 0 bases, with 12 bases lying between them. The germline gives CDR1 DFQATT, CDR2 SNEGSKA (reference sequence). The source material was CD8+ T cells from cultured PBMCs, sampled from culture after CMV antigen stimulation. The chain recombines TRBV20-1 with TRBJ1-5, with D unclear. The sequence was collected from a human donor in good health (CMV status not recorded). Some clones in this sample may be carry-over from other donors' samples. CDR3 sequence: CSAREGPIISNQPQHF. The CDR3 DNA is TGCAGTGCTAGAGAAGGACCGATTATTAGCAATCAGCCCCAGCATTTT.